Listed here are 2 T cell receptor beta chains from one sample, sequenced in a study of T cell responses to AZD1222 COVID-19 vaccine. Here immunoSEQ multiplex PCR was the method, and the copy in TCRdb shows in-frame clones only, minus some. The table has around 140,000 clones, 93% seen once. The sample in question was peripheral blood, obtained on day 0 of AZD1222 vaccination. These receptors came from an adult in good health.

The chain is built from TRBV2 and TRBJ1-1; D is undetermined. The germline V gene encodes CDR1 SNHLY and CDR2 FYNNEI. The CDR3 is 13 residues long. Trimming left V 3 bases short and J 5 bases short, with 10 bases between. This CDR3 reads CASSDPTSTEAFF. The CDR3 nucleotides are TGTGCCAGCAGTGATCCGACGTCAACTGAAGCTTTCTTT.

The chain carries TRBV19 and TRBJ2-7; tentatively, D is TRBD2 (6 bases). Trimming shortened V by 3 bases and J by 5 bases, and 14 bases separated the two germline ends. Per the germline V gene, CDR1 is LNHDA and CDR2 is SQIVND (reference sequence). The CDR3 totals 14 residues. In DNA, the CDR3 is TGTGCCAGTAGTATTTTGGGGGGATTTAACGAGCAGTACTTC. Protein: CASSILGGFNEQYF.